Given below is one TCR beta chain in context. The target antigen is unknown. These data originate in a study of T cell responses to AZD1222 COVID-19 vaccine. Across the study: Analysis merged second doses at about 4 or about 12 weeks.

Study-wide results and caveats: Repertoires were obtained only post-peak T cell response. Only a handful of people who got AZD1222 tested seropositive at baseline. Most donors were white British, females outnumbered males, and clonal diversity was possibly underestimated.

Using immunoSEQ multiplex PCR, the repertoire was profiled, and TCRdb retains in-frame clones only, with some absent. Among about 120,000 clones listed, less than 90% were seen once. The source is an adult in good health. Sequenced material: peripheral blood, taken on day 0 of AZD1222 vaccination.

This chain's CDR3 is CASSPIGGLAFETQYF. The CDR3 nucleotides read TGTGCCAGCAGCCCCATCGGGGGACTAGCTTTCGAGACCCAGTACTTC. The chain links TRBV28 to TRBJ2-5; TRBD2 matches 9 bases. The CDR3 is made up of 16 amino acids. Trimming cost V 6 bases and J 5 bases; bases outside gene matches: 13. Germline lookup yields CDR1 MDHEN and CDR2 SYDVKM.